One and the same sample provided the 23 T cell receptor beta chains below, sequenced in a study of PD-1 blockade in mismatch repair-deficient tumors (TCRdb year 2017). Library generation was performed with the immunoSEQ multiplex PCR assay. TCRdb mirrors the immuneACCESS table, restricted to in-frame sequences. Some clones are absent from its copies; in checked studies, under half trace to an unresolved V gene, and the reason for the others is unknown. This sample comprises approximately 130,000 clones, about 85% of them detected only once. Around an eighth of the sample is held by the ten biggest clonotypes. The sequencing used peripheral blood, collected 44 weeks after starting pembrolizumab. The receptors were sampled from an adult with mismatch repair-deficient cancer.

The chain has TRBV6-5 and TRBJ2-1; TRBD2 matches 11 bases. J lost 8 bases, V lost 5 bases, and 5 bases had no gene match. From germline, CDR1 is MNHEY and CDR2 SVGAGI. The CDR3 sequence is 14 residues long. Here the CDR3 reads CASSRASGRYEQFF. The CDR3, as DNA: TGTGCCAGCAGTAGAGCTAGCGGGAGGTATGAGCAGTTCTTC.

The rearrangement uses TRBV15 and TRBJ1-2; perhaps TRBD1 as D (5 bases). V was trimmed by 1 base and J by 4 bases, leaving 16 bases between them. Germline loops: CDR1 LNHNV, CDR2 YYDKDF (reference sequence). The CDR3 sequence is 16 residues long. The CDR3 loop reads CATSRVSSGNVYGYTF. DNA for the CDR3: TGTGCCACCAGCAGAGTGTCCTCAGGGAATGTCTATGGCTACACCTTC.

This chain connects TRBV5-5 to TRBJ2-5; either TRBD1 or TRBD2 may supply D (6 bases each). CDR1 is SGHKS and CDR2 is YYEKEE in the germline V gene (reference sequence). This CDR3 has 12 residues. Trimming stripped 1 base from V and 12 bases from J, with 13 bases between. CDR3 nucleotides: TGTGCCAGCAGCTTGACAGGGTCGGGGGAGTACTTC. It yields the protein CASSLTGSGEYF.

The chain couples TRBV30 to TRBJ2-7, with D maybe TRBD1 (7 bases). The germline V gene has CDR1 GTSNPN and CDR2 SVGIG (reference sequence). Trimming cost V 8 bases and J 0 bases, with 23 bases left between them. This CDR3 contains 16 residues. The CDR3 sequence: CAGEDAGTAISYEQYF. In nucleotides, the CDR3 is TGTGCCGGGGAGGACGCCGGGACAGCGATCTCCTACGAGCAGTACTTC.

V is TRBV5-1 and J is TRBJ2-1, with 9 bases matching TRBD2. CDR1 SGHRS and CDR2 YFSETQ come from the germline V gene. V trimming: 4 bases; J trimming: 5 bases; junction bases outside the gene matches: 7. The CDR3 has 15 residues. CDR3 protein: CASSRGREGDNEQFF. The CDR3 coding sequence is TGCGCCAGCAGCCGGGGGCGGGAGGGGGACAATGAGCAGTTCTTC.

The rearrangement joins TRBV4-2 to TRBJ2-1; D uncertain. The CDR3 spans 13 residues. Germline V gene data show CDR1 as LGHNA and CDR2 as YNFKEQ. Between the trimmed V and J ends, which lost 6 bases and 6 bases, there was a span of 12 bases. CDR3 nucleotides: TGTGCCAGCAGGGAAGGGTCCAGCAATGAGCAGTTCTTC. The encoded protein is CASREGSSNEQFF.

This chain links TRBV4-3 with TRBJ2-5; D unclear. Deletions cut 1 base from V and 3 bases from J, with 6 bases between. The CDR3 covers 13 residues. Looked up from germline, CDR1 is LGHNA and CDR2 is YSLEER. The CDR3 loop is CASSQGRKETQYF. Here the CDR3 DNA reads TGCGCCAGCAGCCAAGGACGGAAAGAGACCCAGTACTTC.

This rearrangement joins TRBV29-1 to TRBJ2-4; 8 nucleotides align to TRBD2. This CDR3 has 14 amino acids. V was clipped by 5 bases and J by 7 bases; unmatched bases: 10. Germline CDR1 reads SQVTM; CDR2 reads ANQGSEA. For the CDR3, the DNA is TGCAGCGTTCAACTAGCGGCCCATGGGAACATTCAGTACTTC. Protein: CSVQLAAHGNIQYF.

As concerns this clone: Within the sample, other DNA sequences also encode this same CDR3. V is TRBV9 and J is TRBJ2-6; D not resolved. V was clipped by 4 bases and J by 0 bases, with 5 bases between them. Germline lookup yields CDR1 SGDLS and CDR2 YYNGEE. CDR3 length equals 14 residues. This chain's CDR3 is CASSPRSGANVLTF. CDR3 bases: TGTGCCAGCAGCCCCCGCTCTGGGGCCAACGTCCTGACTTTC.

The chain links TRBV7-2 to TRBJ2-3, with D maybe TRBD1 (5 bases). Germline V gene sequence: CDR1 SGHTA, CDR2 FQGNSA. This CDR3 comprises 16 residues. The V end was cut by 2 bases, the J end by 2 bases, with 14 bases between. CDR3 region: CASSLLGVENTDTQYF. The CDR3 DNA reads TGTGCCAGCAGCTTACTAGGGGTCGAGAACACAGATACGCAGTATTTT.

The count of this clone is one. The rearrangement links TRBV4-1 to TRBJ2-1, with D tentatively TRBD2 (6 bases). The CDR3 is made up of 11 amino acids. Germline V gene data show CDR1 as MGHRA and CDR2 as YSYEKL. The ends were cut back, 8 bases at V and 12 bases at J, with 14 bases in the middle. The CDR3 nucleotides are TGCGCCAGCGGGGGTGGGGACTGGCAGTTCTTC. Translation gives CASGGGDWQFF.

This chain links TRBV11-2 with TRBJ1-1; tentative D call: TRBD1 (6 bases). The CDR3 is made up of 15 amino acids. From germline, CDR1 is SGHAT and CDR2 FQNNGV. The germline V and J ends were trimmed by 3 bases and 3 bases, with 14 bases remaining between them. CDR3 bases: TGTGCCAGCAGCTTCACAGGGCGGCGGGACACTGAAGCTTTCTTT. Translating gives CASSFTGRRDTEAFF.

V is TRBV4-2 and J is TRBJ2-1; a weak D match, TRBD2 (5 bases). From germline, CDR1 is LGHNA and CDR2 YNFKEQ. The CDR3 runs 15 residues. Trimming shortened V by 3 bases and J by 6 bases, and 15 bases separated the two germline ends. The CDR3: CASSQAAGIANEQFF. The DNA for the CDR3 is TGTGCCAGCAGCCAGGCAGCCGGGATAGCCAATGAGCAGTTCTTC.

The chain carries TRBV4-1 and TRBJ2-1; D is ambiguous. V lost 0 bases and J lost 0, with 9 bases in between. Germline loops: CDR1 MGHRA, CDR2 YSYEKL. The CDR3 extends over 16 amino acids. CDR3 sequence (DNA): TGCGCCAGCAGCCAAGAAACAATCGTCTCCTACAATGAGCAGTTCTTC. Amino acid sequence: CASSQETIVSYNEQFF.

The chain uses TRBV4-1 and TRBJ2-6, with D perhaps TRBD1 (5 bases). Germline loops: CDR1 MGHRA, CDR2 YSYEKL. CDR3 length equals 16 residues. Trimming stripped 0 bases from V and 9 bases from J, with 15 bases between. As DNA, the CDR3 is TGCGCCAGCAGCCAAGAGGGCCGACAGCCATACAACGTCCTGACTTTC. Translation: CASSQEGRQPYNVLTF.

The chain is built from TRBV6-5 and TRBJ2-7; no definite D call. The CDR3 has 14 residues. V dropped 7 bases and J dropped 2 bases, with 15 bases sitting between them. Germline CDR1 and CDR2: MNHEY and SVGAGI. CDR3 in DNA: TGTGCCAGCAATCCGTTAGGCAGACCCTACGAGCAGTACTTC. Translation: CASNPLGRPYEQYF.

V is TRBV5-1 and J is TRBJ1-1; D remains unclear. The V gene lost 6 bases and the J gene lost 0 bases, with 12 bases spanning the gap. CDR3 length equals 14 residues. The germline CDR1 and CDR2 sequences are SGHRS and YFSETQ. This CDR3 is CASKGRLMNTEAFF. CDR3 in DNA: TGCGCCAGCAAGGGCCGACTGATGAACACTGAAGCTTTCTTT.

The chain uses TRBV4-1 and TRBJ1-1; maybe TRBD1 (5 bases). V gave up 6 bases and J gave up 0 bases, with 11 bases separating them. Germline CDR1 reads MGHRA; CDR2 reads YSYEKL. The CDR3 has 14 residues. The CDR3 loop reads CASRRGVLNTEAFF. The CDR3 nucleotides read TGCGCCAGCAGACGAGGGGTTTTGAACACTGAAGCTTTCTTT.

CDR3 nucleotides: TGTGCCAGCAGCGACAAAGGACTAGCGGGAGCGGGAGAGACCCAGTACTTC. Its protein product is CASSDKGLAGAGETQYF. The chain employs TRBV5-4 and TRBJ2-5, with TRBD2 matching over 13 bases. With V trimmed by 4 bases and J by 4 bases, 10 bases remained unmatched. The CDR3 length is 17 residues. Germline V gives CDR1 SGHNT, CDR2 YYREEE (reference sequence).

CDR3 in amino acids: CASSESLAGAPDEQFF. The CDR3 DNA is TGTGCCAGCAGTGAGTCACTAGCGGGAGCCCCGGATGAGCAGTTCTTC. The chain recombines TRBV2 with TRBJ2-1; 11 bases line up with TRBD2. V was clipped by 3 bases and J by 8 bases; unmatched bases: 9. This CDR3 is 16 amino acids long. Germline V gene sequence: CDR1 SNHLY, CDR2 FYNNEI.

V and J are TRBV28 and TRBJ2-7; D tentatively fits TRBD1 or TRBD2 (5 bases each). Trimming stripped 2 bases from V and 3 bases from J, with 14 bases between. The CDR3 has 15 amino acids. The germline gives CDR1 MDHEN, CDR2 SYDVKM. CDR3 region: CASSLSSGRNYEQYF. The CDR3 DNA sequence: TGTGCCAGCAGTTTAAGTTCGGGACGGAACTACGAGCAGTACTTC.

The CDR3 nucleotides are TGTGCCAGCAGTGAAGCGCGTACAGTAGGGCTCGGAAAACTGTTTTTT. Its protein product is CASSEARTVGLGKLFF. The J gene is TRBJ1-4, the V gene TRBV6-1; D ambiguous. This CDR3 is built from 16 residues. Germline V gene sequence: CDR1 MNHNS, CDR2 SASEGT. V was pared by 0 bases and J by 10 bases, with 18 bases between.

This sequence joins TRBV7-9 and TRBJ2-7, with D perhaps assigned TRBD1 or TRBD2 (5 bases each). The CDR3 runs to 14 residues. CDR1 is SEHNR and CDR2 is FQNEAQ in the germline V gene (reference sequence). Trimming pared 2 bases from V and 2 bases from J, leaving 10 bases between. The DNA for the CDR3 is TGTGCCAGCAGCTTATTGGGGGTCGCCTACGAGCAGTACTTC. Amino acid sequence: CASSLLGVAYEQYF. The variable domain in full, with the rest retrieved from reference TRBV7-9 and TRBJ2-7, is DTGVSQNPRHKITKRGQNVTFRCDPISEHNRLYWYRQTLGQGPEFLTYFQNEAQLEKSRLLSDRFSAERPKGSFSTLEIQRTEQGDSAMYLCASSLLGVAYEQYFGPGTRLTVT.